The 21 T cell receptor beta chains given below trace back to one sample, sequenced in a study of blood T cells in healthy people across ages. The second PCR ran roughly 6 to 12 cycles with a sample-barcoded 5' primer and J-beta primers. TCRdb recomputed calls from the 5' RACE reads with MiXCR, one row per CDR3 protein. Of about 640,000 distinct CDR3 sequences listed, 58% are singletons. Sequencing was performed on blood. Receptor source: a man aged 60 to 75 in good health.

V and J are TRBV12-3 or TRBV12-4 and TRBJ1-5; TRBD1 might be the D (5 bases). The CDR3 is 15 amino acids. The V end was cut by 5 bases, the J end by 5 bases, with 16 bases between. This chain's CDR3 is CASSPSSGGDQPQHF. As DNA, the CDR3 is TGTGCCAGCAGTCCCTCTAGCGGGGGGGATCAGCCCCAGCATTTT.

V usage is TRBV2 and J usage is TRBJ2-5; a possible D gene is TRBD1 (6 bases). The germline CDR1 and CDR2 sequences are SNHLY and FYNNEI. The CDR3 is made up of 16 amino acids. Trimming stripped 5 bases from V and 5 bases from J, with 21 bases between. This CDR3 reads CASSWGTTLGPETQYF. CDR3 coding DNA: TGTGCCAGCAGTTGGGGGACAACCTTAGGACCCGAGACCCAGTACTTC.

The chain uses TRBV4-1 and TRBJ2-1, with D possibly called TRBD1 or TRBD2 (5 bases each). V was shortened by 3 bases and J by 2 bases, with 11 bases between the two germline ends. Germline CDR1 reads MGHRA; CDR2 reads YSYEKL. The CDR3 is made up of 15 amino acids. CDR3 residues: CASSQGPVAYNEQFF. Written as DNA, the CDR3 is TGCGCCAGCAGCCAGGGACCGGTCGCCTACAATGAGCAGTTCTTC.

This clonotype was seen more than once but under ten times. The gene calls are TRBV20-1 and TRBJ2-1; D gene uncertain. This CDR3 has 14 residues. The germline V and J ends were trimmed by 3 bases and 2 bases, with 11 bases remaining between them. Looked up from germline, CDR1 is DFQATT and CDR2 is SNEGSKA (reference sequence). The CDR3 sequence: CSASRALAYNEQFF. In nucleotides, the CDR3 is TGCAGTGCTAGCCGGGCCCTGGCCTACAATGAGCAGTTCTTC.

V usage is TRBV5-1 and J usage is TRBJ2-4; 9 nucleotides align to TRBD1. Trimming at V came to 4 bases and at J to 13 bases, leaving 18 bases not matched to a gene. This CDR3 comprises 16 residues. The germline CDR1 and CDR2 sequences are SGHRS and YFSETQ. The CDR3 DNA sequence: TGCGCCAGCAGCAAAGTCTCGGGACAGGGCCCTCTGGAGCAGTACTTC. This codes for CASSKVSGQGPLEQYF.

This clonotype appeared a few times. J is TRBJ2-5 and V is TRBV7-2; no firm D call. The CDR3 has 14 amino acids. CDR1 is SGHTA, CDR2 FQGNSA, per germline. Trimming stripped 3 bases from V and 5 bases from J, with 13 bases between. The CDR3 DNA reads TGTGCCAGCAGCTTCCAGATGTTCGGTGAGACCCAGTACTTC. It specifies CASSFQMFGETQYF.

The chain recombines TRBV3-1 with TRBJ1-6, with 7 bases that match TRBD1. After removal of 4 bases from V and 4 bases from J, the junction contained 13 bases not matched to a gene. The CDR3 is made up of 18 amino acids. Germline loops: CDR1 LGHDT, CDR2 YNNKEL (reference sequence). CDR3 DNA sequence: TGTGCCAGCAGCCCCCAGGGGGGCAAAAGGGGTTATAATTCACCCCTCCACTTT. It specifies CASSPQGGKRGYNSPLHF. The full variable domain, its missing parts supplied by reference TRBV3-1 and TRBJ1-6, is DTAVSQTPKYLVTQMGNDKSIKCEQNLGHDTMYWYKQDSKKFLKIMFSYNNKELIINETVPNRFSPKSPDKAHLNLHINSLELGDSAVYFCASSPQGGKRGYNSPLHFGNGTRLTVT.

The count of this clonotype is one. This chain uses TRBV5-1 with TRBJ1-1; D might be TRBD1 (5 bases). Looked up from germline, CDR1 is SGHRS and CDR2 is YFSETQ. The CDR3 spans 15 residues. Trimming left V 4 bases short and J 7 bases short, with 20 bases between. CDR3 nucleotide sequence: TGCGCCAGCAGCCAGGGCCTTCAGGCGGGCCTTGAAGCTTTCTTT. Encoded protein: CASSQGLQAGLEAFF.

In this sample, this clonotype turned up a few times. The rearrangement uses TRBV12-3 or TRBV12-4 and TRBJ1-2; 9 nucleotides match TRBD1. J was trimmed by 6 bases and V by 6 bases; bases with no gene match: 2. The CDR3 runs 12 residues. The CDR3 spells CASSWTGDGYTF. The CDR3 DNA follows: TGTGCCAGCAGCTGGACAGGGGATGGCTACACCTTC.

As to this clonotype: At one end, the junction sequence differs from germline, possibly due to a read error. The chain links TRBV5-1 to TRBJ2-1; D not certain. Germline V gene sequence: CDR1 SGHRS, CDR2 YFSETQ. CDR3 length: 13 amino acids. The CDR3 DNA reads TGCGCCTGCAGCTTGGAAGCCGAAAATGAGCAGTTCTTC. It encodes CACSLEAENEQFF.

This clonotype was recorded a few times. V is TRBV5-1 and J is TRBJ2-1, with unresolved D. The CDR3 contains 15 residues. V lost 1 base and J lost 1, with 9 bases in between. Germline CDR1 reads SGHRS; CDR2 reads YFSETQ. For the CDR3, the DNA is TGCGCCAGCAGCTTGTGGGCCGAATCCTACAATGAGCAGTTCTTC. Protein product: CASSLWAESYNEQFF.

This clonotype showed up just a few times. V usage is TRBV5-7 and J usage is TRBJ1-4; D is perhaps TRBD1 (6 bases). TRBV5-7 qualifies as an ORF whose function is uncertain. With 4 bases removed from V and 0 bases from J, the gap between germline ends came to 13 bases. The CDR3 has 16 residues. The CDR3 DNA sequence: TGTGCCAGCAGCGGAGGACAGCGCGCAACTAATGAAAAACTGTTTTTT. This encodes CASSGGQRATNEKLFF.

The sample holds a few counts of this clonotype. In nucleotides, the CDR3 is TGCGCCAGCAGCCAATTCGCGGATATCTCCTACGAGCAGTACTTC. Amino acid sequence: CASSQFADISYEQYF. V gene TRBV4-1 combines with J gene TRBJ2-7; D unclear. Looked up from germline, CDR1 is MGHRA and CDR2 is YSYEKL. V lost 2 bases to trimming and J lost 0 bases, with 11 bases between them. The length of the CDR3 is 15 residues.

This clonotype was detected a few times. The V and J genes are TRBV4-1 and TRBJ2-5; D may be TRBD1 (5 bases). The V and J ends lost 2 bases and 2 bases respectively, with 9 bases between them. The CDR3 totals 14 residues. Germline V gene lookup returns CDR1 MGHRA and CDR2 YSYEKL. The CDR3 sequence: CASSQLGVQETQYF. CDR3 DNA sequence: TGCGCCAGCAGCCAACTAGGGGTGCAAGAGACCCAGTACTTC.

The chain employs TRBV6-5 and TRBJ2-7; TRBD1 or TRBD2 may be the D gene (6 bases each). The J call may be in error: the DNA end matches TRBJ2-5 better. Germline values: CDR1 MNHEY, CDR2 SVGAGI. The CDR3 has 16 residues. The CDR3 DNA is TGTGCCAGCAGTTACTCGGGGGGCACCTCGGCTGGGACCCAGTACTTC. This encodes CASSYSGGTSAGTQYF.

J is TRBJ1-1 and V is TRBV24-1; D possibly corresponds to TRBD1 (5 bases). CDR1 KGHDR and CDR2 SFDVKD come from the germline V gene. This CDR3 is 13 amino acids long. Between the trimmed V and J ends, which lost 4 bases and 4 bases, there was a span of 9 bases. CDR3 nucleotides: TGTGCCACCAGTGACGGGGGTATCACTGAAGCTTTCTTT. Encoded protein: CATSDGGITEAFF.

As for this clonotype: This could be a read error, since a much larger clone is one nucleotide away. The V gene is TRBV28, the J gene TRBJ2-5, with a weak D call TRBD1 (5 bases). Looked up from germline, CDR1 is MDHEN and CDR2 is SYDVKM. The CDR3 spans 14 residues. V was pared by 6 bases and J by 1 base, with 12 bases between. This CDR3 is CASSAGRVQETQYF. In DNA, the CDR3 is TGTGCCAGCAGCGCTGGCAGGGTCCAAGAGACCCAGTACTTC.

The rearrangement uses TRBV10-3 and TRBJ1-4; no firm D call. V shed 5 bases and J shed 6 bases, with 10 bases lying between them. Germline CDR1 is ENHRY and CDR2 is SYGVKD. This CDR3 is built from 13 residues. For the CDR3, the DNA is TGTGCCATCAGTAGCCTGGGGTATGAAAAACTGTTTTTT. Encoded protein: CAISSLGYEKLFF.

V and J are TRBV19 and TRBJ2-7, with D perhaps assigned TRBD1 or TRBD2 (5 bases each). CDR1 is LNHDA, CDR2 SQIVND, per germline (reference sequence). Between the trimmed V and J ends, which lost 5 bases and 5 bases, there was a span of 13 bases. This CDR3 has 13 residues. The CDR3 protein is CASSPGTVNEQYF. In DNA, the CDR3 is TGTGCCAGTAGTCCCGGGACCGTTAACGAGCAGTACTTC.

This chain links TRBV4-2 with TRBJ2-3; no clear D gene. V shed 2 bases and J shed 1 base, with 10 bases lying between them. Germline V CDR1 and CDR2: LGHNA, YNFKEQ. This CDR3 spans 15 amino acids. In DNA form, the CDR3 reads TGTGCCAGCAGCCAAAGCTGGGCGGGCACAGATACGCAGTATTTT. This codes for CASSQSWAGTDTQYF.

V usage is TRBV7-9 and J usage is TRBJ1-2, with D perhaps matching TRBD1 (5 bases). The germline V and J ends were trimmed by 0 bases and 8 bases, with 16 bases remaining between them. Germline CDR1 is SEHNR and CDR2 is FQNEAQ (reference sequence). This CDR3 region has 15 residues. The CDR3 DNA reads TGTGCCAGCAGCTTAGCGGGGCTGACGGGCCGGGGCTACACCTTC. Protein: CASSLAGLTGRGYTF.